The rows below give T cell receptor beta chains drawn from one sample of a study of shared clonotypes between healthy human individuals. Repertoires were generated with immunoSEQ multiplex PCR, while TCRdb's copy carries only in-frame clones and drops some. This repertoire shows about 190,000 clones, 60% to 75% found once; its top ten account for 10%. Sample: memory CD4+ T cells sorted from blood. All receptors come from a man younger than 45 in good health. CDR3s include the opening cysteine and the closing phenylalanine or tryptophan. A D gene is named only where the DNA matches it firmly. The size field is filled for only some rows; it gives once, few, many or a size class.

size: -; V: TRBV5-4; length: 13; J: TRBJ2-3; D: -; DNA: TGTGCCAGCAGCCCAAAATCCGGAGATACGCAGTATTTT; CDR3: CASSPKSGDTQYF
size: -; V: TRBV23-1; length: 18; J: TRBJ2-3; D: TRBD1; DNA: TGCGCCAGCAGTCGACTAAAACCGGGACAGGGGTCCACAGATACGCAGTATTTT; CDR3: CASSRLKPGQGSTDTQYF
size: few; V: TRBV7-8; length: 14; J: TRBJ1-1; D: TRBD1; DNA: TGTGCCTCAAGACGTCGGACAGGCGGTACTGAAGCTTTCTTT; CDR3: CASRRRTGGTEAFF
size: -; V: TRBV10-2; length: 14; J: TRBJ2-2; D: -; DNA: TGCGCCAGCGTCGTGGACAGAACGACCGGGGAGCTGTTTTTT; CDR3: CASVVDRTTGELFF
size: -; V: TRBV10-1; length: 13; J: TRBJ2-1; D: -; DNA: TGCGCCAGCAGCGACCCCCCCGTGGGTGAGCAGTTCTTC; CDR3: CASSDPPVGEQFF
size: -; V: TRBV5-4; length: 15; J: TRBJ2-1; D: TRBD2; DNA: TGTGCCAGCAGCTTGAGAAGCGGGAACTACAATGAGCAGTTCTTC; CDR3: CASSLRSGNYNEQFF
size: -; V: TRBV15; length: 12; J: TRBJ2-1; D: TRBD1; DNA: TGTGCCACCAGCAAACGGGACAGGGAGCAGTTCTTC; CDR3: CATSKRDREQFF
size: -; V: TRBV5-1; length: 15; J: TRBJ2-1; D: -; DNA: TGCGCCAGCAGAGTGGGGGGAGACTCCTACAATGAGCAGTTCTTC; CDR3: CASRVGGDSYNEQFF
size: -; V: TRBV6-4; length: 13; J: TRBJ2-2; D: -; DNA: TGTGCCAGCAGCCCACTAGGATCCGGGGAGCTGTTTTTT; CDR3: CASSPLGSGELFF
size: -; V: TRBV5-5; length: 15; J: TRBJ1-2; D: -; DNA: TGTGCCAGCAGCTTGGGTGCAGGGCGGCACTATGGCTACACCTTC; CDR3: CASSLGAGRHYGYTF
size: many; V: TRBV7-2; length: 18; J: TRBJ2-7; D: TRBD2; DNA: TGTGCCAGCAGCTCCGCAACCCCCCCAACCCTGGCGGGAGTCGAGCAGTACTTC; CDR3: CASSSATPPTLAGVEQYF
size: -; V: TRBV7-8; length: 16; J: TRBJ2-5; D: TRBD2; DNA: TGTGCCAGCAGCTTAGTTCGCCTAGCGGAAGCTTCAGACCAGTACTTC; CDR3: CASSLVRLAEASDQYF
size: -; V: TRBV5-6; length: 15; J: TRBJ2-7; D: TRBD1; DNA: TGTGCCAGCAGCCCATACGGGACAGGGGGGCACGAGCAGTACTTC; CDR3: CASSPYGTGGHEQYF
size: few; V: TRBV30; length: 14; J: TRBJ2-2; D: TRBD1; DNA: TGTGCCTGGAGATGGACAGGGAACACCGGGGAGCTGTTTTTT; CDR3: CAWRWTGNTGELFF
size: -; V: TRBV9; length: 14; J: TRBJ2-7; D: -; DNA: TGTGCCAGCAGCGGCGGGACCCACTCCTACGAGCAGTACTTC; CDR3: CASSGGTHSYEQYF
size: -; V: TRBV7-2; length: 17; J: TRBJ2-7; D: TRBD2; DNA: TGTGCCAGCAGCTTATATCCTGGACTAGCGGGGATCTACGAGCAGTACTTC; CDR3: CASSLYPGLAGIYEQYF
size: -; V: TRBV4-2; length: 15; J: TRBJ1-5; D: -; DNA: TGTGCCAGCAGCCAAGATCTAGGGGTGGGTCAGCCCCAGCATTTT; CDR3: CASSQDLGVGQPQHF